These 5 T cell receptor beta chains came from one sample sequenced in a study of CD8+CD57+ T cells in acquired aplastic anemia. It was genomic DNA that served as the template for profiling TCR beta VDJ and CDR3. TCRdb reprocessed the reads with MiXCR, giving one entry per CDR3 protein. In the table there are 160,000 or so distinct CDR3 sequences, over 70% of which are singletons. All sequencing subjects had displayed CD8+CD57+ cell expansion on flow cytometry. Sample: sorted CD4+, CD8+, or CD8+CD57+ T cells (not recorded which) from PBMCs. These receptor sequences come from a human donor with aplastic anemia.

The chain links TRBV7-2 to TRBJ2-1, with D possibly TRBD2 on 6 matching bases. Trimming removed 5 bases at V and 0 bases at J, with 17 bases between. Germline CDR1 reads SGHTA; CDR2 reads FQGNSA. CDR3 size: 17 residues. CDR3 residues: CASSLGGATSSYNEQFF. CDR3 in DNA: TGTGCCAGCAGCCTTGGCGGGGCGACAAGCTCCTACAATGAGCAGTTCTTC. The variable domain in full, with the rest retrieved from reference TRBV7-2 and TRBJ2-1, is GAGVSQSPSNKVTEKGKDVELRCDPISGHTALYWYRQSLGQGLEFLIYFQGNSAPDKSGLPSDRFSAERTGGSVSTLTIQRTQQEDSAVYLCASSLGGATSSYNEQFFGPGTRLTVL.

Worth noting for this clonotype: The junction does not match germline at one end; this may be a read error. J is TRBJ1-6 and V is TRBV19; maybe TRBD1 (6 bases). The CDR3 totals 14 residues. Looked up from germline, CDR1 is LNHDA and CDR2 is SQIVND (reference sequence). CDR3 loop: CAGSIAGASSSLHF. CDR3 coding DNA: TGTGCCGGTAGTATAGCAGGGGCAAGTTCCTCCCTCCACTTT.

Only a few counts were recorded for this clonotype. V and J are TRBV2 and TRBJ1-5, with D possibly matching TRBD1 (5 bases). Per the germline V gene, CDR1 is SNHLY and CDR2 is FYNNEI. Trimming pared 4 bases from V and 10 bases from J, leaving 17 bases between. This CDR3 is 14 amino acids long. CDR3 sequence reads: CASSGGWGREPQHF. The CDR3 DNA reads TGTGCCAGCAGTGGAGGTTGGGGCAGGGAACCCCAGCATTTT.

This clonotype was seen only once. This rearrangement joins TRBV6-2 or TRBV6-3 to TRBJ1-1; maybe TRBD1 (5 bases). The CDR3 has 17 residues. The V and J ends lost 2 bases and 1 base respectively, with 17 bases between them. The V gene's germline CDR1 is MNHEY and CDR2 SVGEGT. CDR3 loop: CASSYPIQKTGNTEAFF. The DNA of the CDR3 is TGTGCCAGCAGTTACCCCATCCAGAAAACAGGGAACACTGAAGCTTTCTTT.

The chain recombines TRBV15 with TRBJ1-2; TRBD1 agrees at 7 bases. J was trimmed by 2 bases and V by 0 bases; bases with no gene match: 9. CDR3 length equals 17 residues. Germline V CDR1 and CDR2: LNHNV, YYDKDF (reference sequence). CDR3 amino acids: CATSRDNEGAFNYGYTF. The DNA of the CDR3 is TGTGCCACCAGCAGAGATAACGAGGGGGCTTTCAACTATGGCTACACCTTC.